Listed below are T cell receptor beta chains from one sample, sequenced in a study of T cells in Graves' hyperthyroidism and ophthalmopathy. TCRdb fed the multiplex PCR reads into MiXCR, producing one record per CDR3 protein. The sample includes over 150,000 distinct CDR3 sequences, around 16% of them seen just once. The sequenced sample consisted of blood. The receptors shown here come from a woman aged 50 to 60 with Graves' hyperthyroidism. The CDR3 runs from the conserved cysteine through the conserved F or W. The order of the fields is clone size, D gene, CDR3 length, J gene, V gene, CDR3 DNA, CDR3 protein. A D gene is named only where the DNA matches it firmly. For some rows the clone size is stated as once, few or many, or as a class when expanded; others skip it.

clone size: many
D gene: .
CDR3 length: 13
J gene: TRBJ2-1
V gene: TRBV30
CDR3 DNA: TGTGCCTGGACAAGAAGCCACGGTTTAGAGCAGTTCTTC
CDR3 protein: CAWTRSHGLEQFF

clone size: many
D gene: .
CDR3 length: 14
J gene: TRBJ1-1
V gene: TRBV20-1
CDR3 DNA: TGCAGTGCCCCCCCGAGGCTCCAGGGCACTGAAGCTTTCTTT
CDR3 protein: CSAPPRLQGTEAFF

clone size: many
D gene: .
CDR3 length: 12
J gene: TRBJ2-7
V gene: TRBV30
CDR3 DNA: TGTGCCTGGACCCCTAGGATTGGCGAGCAGTACTTC
CDR3 protein: CAWTPRIGEQYF

clone size: many
D gene: .
CDR3 length: 12
J gene: TRBJ2-7
V gene: TRBV6-1
CDR3 DNA: TGTGCCAGCACAATCCTTCCCTACGAGCAGTACTTC
CDR3 protein: CASTILPYEQYF

clone size: few
D gene: .
CDR3 length: 18
J gene: TRBJ1-4
V gene: TRBV11-3
CDR3 DNA: TGTGCCAGCAGCTCAGACAGGCTCCCAGTGGCAACTAATGAAAAACTGTTTTTT
CDR3 protein: CASSSDRLPVATNEKLFF

clone size: .
D gene: .
CDR3 length: 14
J gene: TRBJ2-1
V gene: TRBV7-2
CDR3 DNA: TGTGCCAGCAGCATTTGGTCCCCATCCGACGAGCAGTTCTTC
CDR3 protein: CASSIWSPSDEQFF

clone size: many
D gene: .
CDR3 length: 13
J gene: TRBJ2-2
V gene: TRBV27
CDR3 DNA: TGTGCCAGCAGTTTTAAGCGCCACCGGGAGCTGTTTTTT
CDR3 protein: CASSFKRHRELFF

clone size: .
D gene: TRBD1
CDR3 length: 16
J gene: TRBJ2-1
V gene: TRBV7-3
CDR3 DNA: TGTGCCAGCAGCTTTATGGGACAGGGGGCGCGTAATGAGCAGTTCTTC
CDR3 protein: CASSFMGQGARNEQFF

clone size: many
D gene: .
CDR3 length: 12
J gene: TRBJ2-3
V gene: TRBV20-1
CDR3 DNA: TGCAGTGCGCTCTTTGGTGGAATTACGCAGTATTTT
CDR3 protein: CSALFGGITQYF

clone size: many
D gene: TRBD2
CDR3 length: 16
J gene: TRBJ2-7
V gene: TRBV12-3/TRBV12-4
CDR3 DNA: TGTGCCAGCAGTCCACTAGGAGGGAGGGCCGACTACGAGCAGTACTTC
CDR3 protein: CASSPLGGRADYEQYF

clone size: .
D gene: .
CDR3 length: 15
J gene: TRBJ1-6
V gene: TRBV3-1
CDR3 DNA: TGTGCCAGCAGCCAAGCGGGGGCTAGGAATTCACCCCTCCACTTT
CDR3 protein: CASSQAGARNSPLHF

clone size: many
D gene: TRBD1
CDR3 length: 15
J gene: TRBJ2-7
V gene: TRBV7-9
CDR3 DNA: TGTGCCAGCAGCTTAGGCGGGACAGGGGGTGAAGAGCAGTACTTC
CDR3 protein: CASSLGGTGGEEQYF

clone size: few
D gene: TRBD1
CDR3 length: 14
J gene: TRBJ2-1
V gene: TRBV7-9
CDR3 DNA: TGTGCCAGCAGCTTAGAGGACAGGCAGAATGAGCAGTTCTTC
CDR3 protein: CASSLEDRQNEQFF

clone size: many
D gene: .
CDR3 length: 12
J gene: TRBJ1-1
V gene: TRBV14
CDR3 DNA: TGTGCCAGCAGCCCCGACAGTCCTGAAGCTTTCTTT
CDR3 protein: CASSPDSPEAFF

clone size: .
D gene: TRBD1
CDR3 length: 15
J gene: TRBJ1-2
V gene: TRBV19
CDR3 DNA: TGTGCCAGTAGTATAGTAGAGACAGGGGACTATGGCTACACCTTC
CDR3 protein: CASSIVETGDYGYTF

clone size: .
D gene: TRBD2
CDR3 length: 18
J gene: TRBJ2-3
V gene: TRBV3-1
CDR3 DNA: TGTGCCAGCAGCCAAGTTCGCCCGGGGACGGGAGGAACCAATACGCAGTATTTT
CDR3 protein: CASSQVRPGTGGTNTQYF